This T cell receptor (beta chain) was retrieved from a study of T cells in Graves' hyperthyroidism and ophthalmopathy. Patients aged 18 to 65 had newly diagnosed hyperthyroidism that had lasted under 2 months. Exclusion followed for patients with uncontrolled infection, other autoimmune disease, pregnancy or lactation. Diagnosing involved the use of clinical symptoms, serum thyroxine and TRAb, thyroid ultrasound and orbital computed tomography. Sampled blood dates from first hyperthyroidism diagnosis, and it precedes any ophthalmopathy symptoms. This clonotype was seen ten or more times. V lost 3 bases and J lost 0, with 8 bases in between. Germline loops: CDR1 GTSNPN, CDR2 SVGIG (reference sequence). This CDR3 has 13 residues. Using RNA transcripts as the source, TCR beta CDR3 regions were amplified. Initially, a first-round RT-PCR of the TCR CDR3 employed the HTBI primer set. A single record per CDR3 protein comes from TCRdb applying MiXCR to the multiplex PCR reads. The sample carries around 350,000 distinct CDR3 sequences, approximately 15% recorded once.

The sequencing sample was made of blood. The gene calls are TRBV30 and TRBJ1-1, with D uncertain. The TCR was taken from a woman aged 18 to 35 with Graves' hyperthyroidism that later progressed to Graves' ophthalmopathy. This chain's CDR3 is CAWRPRMNTEAFF. CDR3 DNA sequence: TGTGCCTGGAGGCCTCGAATGAACACTGAAGCTTTCTTT.